This T cell receptor beta chain was identified during a study of cytomegalovirus exposure and HLA in healthy donors. Notes on this clone: As yet, its antigen is unknown.

Use of 60 Vbeta and 13 Jbeta primers characterized the PCR. The repertoire was sequenced with immunoSEQ multiplex PCR; TCRdb's copy has only in-frame clones and lacks some. The sample gives around 140,000 clones, about four fifths of which show up once; 1.2% to 1.5% is in the top ten. Study observations and caveats: Fewer N-insertions (relative to the approximately 670-donor mean) were reportedly seen in an Asian-associated ancestry cluster in a later analysis.

Trimming stripped 4 bases from V and 5 bases from J, with 18 bases between. Looked up from germline, CDR1 is MGHRA and CDR2 is YSYEKL. The CDR3 spans 16 residues. This chain connects TRBV4-1 to TRBJ1-3; D is ambiguous. The TCR sequence derives from a middle-aged woman in good health and CMV-seronegative. Source material: PBMCs. The CDR3 is CASSPLARERRNTIYF. The CDR3 region has the DNA TGCGCCAGCAGCCCCCTCGCGAGGGAGAGGAGAAACACCATATATTTT.